The 28 T cell receptor beta chains listed next were all sequenced from one sample in a study of response to subunit inactivated influenza vaccine. TCRdb itself ran the RT-PCR reads through MiXCR, one entry per CDR3 protein. The table records 550,000 to 650,000 distinct CDR3 sequences, around 11% of them present only once. The material was PBMCs from blood, obtained on the day of vaccination. These receptors were collected from a man aged 50-60 years who received an inactivated influenza vaccine.

This clonotype was detected many times. The CDR3 region has the DNA TGTGCCAGCAGCCTATTCCGGGACAGGGGTCAGCCCCAGCATTTT. Translating it yields CASSLFRDRGQPQHF. The rearrangement uses TRBV3-1 and TRBJ1-5, with 10 bases aligning to TRBD1. Germline V lookup: CDR1 LGHDT, CDR2 YNNKEL (reference sequence). V shed 4 bases, J shed 6 bases, and the junction held 6 bases outside the gene matches. The CDR3 is 15 residues long.

This clonotype was observed a few times. The rearrangement uses TRBV28 and TRBJ2-7, with 8 bases aligning to TRBD1. Germline CDR1 and CDR2: MDHEN and SYDVKM. The CDR3 loop spans 14 amino acids. Trimming at V came to 5 bases and at J to 2 bases, leaving 5 bases not matched to a gene. The chain's CDR3 is CASSGTGIAYEQYF. DNA for the CDR3: TGTGCCAGCAGTGGGACAGGCATTGCCTACGAGCAGTACTTC.

The chain recombines TRBV18 with TRBJ2-5; D might be TRBD1 (5 bases). Germline V gene lookup returns CDR1 KGHSH and CDR2 LQKENI. The CDR3 loop spans 16 amino acids. Deletions cut 5 bases from V and 0 bases from J, with 16 bases between. The CDR3 nucleotides are TGTGCCAGCTCAACATTTACCGGACACAACCAAGAGACCCAGTACTTC. This sequence encodes CASSTFTGHNQETQYF. The whole variable domain, remainder taken from reference TRBV18 and TRBJ2-5, is NAGVMQNPRHLVRRRGQEARLRCSPMKGHSHVYWYRQLPEEGLKFMVYLQKENIIDESGMPKERFSAEFPKEGPSILRIQQVVRGDSAAYFCASSTFTGHNQETQYFGPGTRLLVL.

This chain uses TRBV30 with TRBJ2-7; tentatively, D is TRBD1 (5 bases). CDR1 and CDR2 from the germline V gene are GTSNPN and SVGIG (reference sequence). CDR3 length equals 12 residues. Trimming cost V 0 bases and J 3 bases, with 6 bases left between them. The CDR3 nucleotides are TGTGCCTGGAGTGTAACAGGCTACGAGCAGTACTTC. Encoded protein: CAWSVTGYEQYF.

Ten or more counts support this clonotype. The chain recombines TRBV29-1 with TRBJ2-2, with 9 bases that match TRBD1. Trimming cost V 6 bases and J 0 bases; bases outside gene matches: 5. This CDR3 is 15 amino acids long. Germline CDR1 SQVTM, CDR2 ANQGSEA. CDR3 bases: TGCAGCGTGGCCACAGGGGGCCCGAACACCGGGGAGCTGTTTTTT. Amino acids: CSVATGGPNTGELFF.

CDR3 sequence: CSARTLTGYEQYF. CDR3 DNA sequence: TGCAGTGCTAGGACCCTGACAGGCTACGAGCAGTACTTC. The chain recombines TRBV20-1 with TRBJ2-7; TRBD1 is a possible D gene (6 bases). The CDR3 is made up of 13 amino acids. Trimming stripped 3 bases from V and 3 bases from J, with 12 bases between. Germline-derived CDR1 and CDR2 are DFQATT and SNEGSKA (reference sequence).

This clonotype turned up a few times. Its ends do not fully match the called genes, so a read error is possible. The gene calls are TRBV20-1 and TRBJ2-3; 7 nucleotides line up with TRBD1. The length of the CDR3 is 12 residues. CDR1 is DFQATT and CDR2 is SNEGSKA in the germline V gene (reference sequence). The CDR3 region is CSAGPRTGTQYF. CDR3 DNA: TGCAGTGCTGGGCCTAGGACAGGTACGCAGTATTTT.

The chain combines TRBV20-1 with TRBJ2-1, with a weak D call TRBD2 (6 bases). The CDR3 contains 13 residues. Germline CDR1 DFQATT, CDR2 SNEGSKA (reference sequence). Trimming removed 5 bases from V and 10 bases from J, with 18 bases in between. The CDR3 sequence is CSAARRRDGEQFF. The CDR3, as DNA: TGCAGTGCTGCGCGTCGGCGGGACGGAGAGCAGTTCTTC.

A few counts support this clonotype. This chain connects TRBV5-6 to TRBJ2-7; the match to TRBD2 covers 11 bases. Germline values: CDR1 SGHDT, CDR2 YYEEEE. With 3 bases clipped from V and 5 bases from J, the junction kept 7 bases outside the gene matches. This CDR3 is 15 amino acids long. CDR3 coding DNA: TGTGCCAGCAGCTCGCTAGCGGGAGGAAACCACGAGCAGTACTTC. Translated: CASSSLAGGNHEQYF.

This clonotype was seen a handful of times. The V gene is TRBV20-1, the J gene TRBJ2-5; TRBD2 matches 12 bases. Germline CDR1 DFQATT, CDR2 SNEGSKA (reference sequence). V lost 3 bases and J lost 4; bases outside the gene matches: 3. CDR3 length: 14 amino acids. The CDR3 nucleotides are TGCAGTGCTAGGCGACTAGCGGGAGTAGAGACCCAGTACTTC. Translation gives CSARRLAGVETQYF.

The chain uses TRBV20-1 and TRBJ2-3; 10 bases fit TRBD2. In germline, CDR1 is DFQATT, CDR2 SNEGSKA (reference sequence). J gave up 4 bases and V 5 bases, and 3 bases lay outside the gene matches. This CDR3 is 13 amino acids long. The chain's CDR3 is CSAFSGRSDTQYF. The CDR3 coding sequence is TGCAGTGCTTTTAGCGGGAGGTCAGATACGCAGTATTTT.

This sequence joins TRBV3-1 and TRBJ2-7; D is unclear. Germline CDR1 and CDR2: LGHDT and YNNKEL (reference sequence). The CDR3 loop spans 13 amino acids. The V gene lost 1 base and the J gene lost 4 bases, with 8 bases spanning the gap. The CDR3 DNA is TGTGCCAGCAGCCAAGTTGGGGAATACGAGCAGTACTTC. Translating it yields CASSQVGEYEQYF.

The rearrangement links TRBV6-1 to TRBJ2-1; D call uncertain. The CDR3 contains 13 residues. Germline V gene lookup returns CDR1 MNHNS and CDR2 SASEGT. The V and J ends lost 10 bases and 1 base respectively, with 11 bases between them. CDR3 nucleotide sequence: TGTGCCACCCTTTCTGGGTCCTACAATGAGCAGTTCTTC. Amino acid sequence: CATLSGSYNEQFF.

This clonotype showed up many times. The chain uses TRBV19 and TRBJ1-1; 9 bases map to TRBD1. The CDR3 runs 14 residues. Trimming removed 5 bases from V and 6 bases from J; junction bases left unmatched: 7. Germline CDR1 and CDR2: LNHDA and SQIVND (reference sequence). As DNA, the CDR3 is TGTGCCAGTAGTGCGGACAGGGGATGGCCTGAAGCTTTCTTT. This translates into CASSADRGWPEAFF.

V is TRBV7-2 and J is TRBJ2-7, with D possibly matching TRBD2 (6 bases). The CDR3 is 14 amino acids. Germline CDR1 reads SGHTA; CDR2 reads FQGNSA. V lost 5 bases and J lost 2, with 13 bases in between. CDR3 DNA: TGTGCCAGCAGCCCGAGGGACTTTCCCTACGAGCAGTACTTC. This gives the protein CASSPRDFPYEQYF.

This clonotype was detected a few times. The rearrangement joins TRBV28 to TRBJ1-4; D remains ambiguous. V was cut by 4 bases and J by 14 bases, with 14 bases left in between. CDR1 is MDHEN, CDR2 SYDVKM, per germline. The CDR3 is 12 residues long. The CDR3, as DNA: TGTGCCAGCAGTTACCCCGAAGATTGGCTGTTTTTT. This encodes CASSYPEDWLFF.

At least ten counts were recorded for this clonotype. The chain recombines TRBV13 with TRBJ2-1; 12 bases fit TRBD1. The germline V gene has CDR1 PRHDT and CDR2 FYEKMQ (reference sequence). The CDR3 totals 15 residues. J gave up 6 bases and V 3 bases, and 3 bases lay outside the gene matches. Here the CDR3 DNA reads TGTGCCAGCAGCTTGGGACAGGGGGCATTCAATGAGCAGTTCTTC. Its protein product is CASSLGQGAFNEQFF.

This clonotype occurred a few times. The CDR3 DNA reads as TGCGCCAGCAGCTTGGCCACCGGGACATACCAAGAGACCCAGTACTTC. Protein sequence: CASSLATGTYQETQYF. V gene TRBV5-1 combines with J gene TRBJ2-5; maybe TRBD1 (6 bases). The ends were cut back, 0 bases at V and 0 bases at J, with 12 bases in the middle. This CDR3 is built from 16 residues. CDR1 is SGHRS, CDR2 YFSETQ, per germline.

This chain connects TRBV20-1 to TRBJ2-1; D is unclear. The germline V gene has CDR1 DFQATT and CDR2 SNEGSKA (reference sequence). The CDR3 totals 14 residues. The V end lost 2 bases, the J end lost 9 bases, and 17 bases lay between the germline ends. CDR3 residues: CSARFRPLLSEQFF. The CDR3 nucleotides are TGCAGTGCTAGATTTAGGCCTCTCCTCAGTGAGCAGTTCTTC.

This clonotype was detected a few times. The J gene is TRBJ2-7, the V gene TRBV29-1; D might be TRBD1 or TRBD2, each matching 5 bases. This CDR3 comprises 14 residues. The V end lost 5 bases, the J end lost 2 bases, and 16 bases lay between the germline ends. CDR1 and CDR2 from the germline V gene are SQVTM and ANQGSEA. The CDR3 DNA sequence: TGCAGCGTTAGGGACGGTAGTGGCGCCTACGAGCAGTACTTC. The encoded protein is CSVRDGSGAYEQYF.

This clonotype has ten or more counts. The chain links TRBV5-4 to TRBJ2-7, with 7 nucleotides matching TRBD1. V lost 3 bases to trimming and J lost 2 bases; unmatched junction nucleotides: 5. The length of the CDR3 is 14 residues. Germline CDR1 SGHNT, CDR2 YYREEE (reference sequence). The CDR3 protein is CASSSPGTAYEQYF. The CDR3 DNA is TGTGCCAGCAGCTCTCCCGGGACAGCCTACGAGCAGTACTTC.

CDR3 protein: CATSVQGVLSNEQFF. The CDR3 nucleotides are TGTGCCACCAGTGTCCAGGGGGTTCTTTCCAATGAGCAGTTCTTC. The chain employs TRBV24-1 and TRBJ2-1; 7 bases align to TRBD1. CDR1 is KGHDR and CDR2 is SFDVKD in the germline V gene. The length of the CDR3 is 15 residues. V shed 5 bases and J 6 bases; nucleotides not matched to a gene: 9.

This clonotype occurred many times. This chain links TRBV24-1 with TRBJ2-3; 9 bases map to TRBD2. CDR1 is KGHDR and CDR2 is SFDVKD in the germline V gene. The CDR3 contains 18 residues. V dropped 5 bases and J dropped 1; count of bases not matched to a gene: 12. CDR3 in DNA: TGTGCCACCAGTGCTAGCGGGACTACCCTTCCTCGCACAGATACGCAGTATTTT. It yields the protein CATSASGTTLPRTDTQYF.

As DNA, the CDR3 is TGTGCCAGCAGTCCTCCCGGCGGGGCCGAGCAGTACTTC. This encodes CASSPPGGAEQYF. V gene TRBV12-3 or TRBV12-4 combines with J gene TRBJ2-7; possible D gene TRBD2, 6 bases. This CDR3 has 13 residues. V lost 5 bases to trimming and J lost 6 bases, with 14 bases between them.

This clonotype was seen many times. The rearrangement joins TRBV12-3 or TRBV12-4 to TRBJ1-3; D not resolved. V lost 6 bases and J lost 2, with 8 bases in between. CDR3 length: 13 residues. The CDR3: CASSESPGNTIYF. CDR3 bases: TGTGCCAGCAGCGAAAGTCCTGGAAACACCATATATTTT.

V usage is TRBV20-1 and J usage is TRBJ2-1, with a possible D match to TRBD2 (6 bases). V was cut by 2 bases and J by 3 bases, with 20 bases left in between. Per germline, CDR1 DFQATT and CDR2 SNEGSKA (reference sequence). The CDR3 contains 17 residues. For the CDR3, the DNA is TGCAGTGCTAGACGGGAGACGGGAGTTAGTTTCTACAATGAGCAGTTCTTC. As protein: CSARRETGVSFYNEQFF.

The genes are TRBV4-3 and TRBJ2-5; tentatively, D is TRBD1 (6 bases). The CDR3 runs to 18 residues. Germline V gene lookup returns CDR1 LGHNA and CDR2 YSLEER. V was trimmed by 0 bases and J by 3 bases, leaving 20 bases between them. CDR3 coding DNA: TGCGCCAGCAGCCAAGAAATGGTAAGCCAGGACAGAGAAGAGACCCAGTACTTC. Amino acids: CASSQEMVSQDREETQYF.

This clonotype has a count of ten or more. V is TRBV18 and J is TRBJ2-5; 7 positions agree with TRBD2. This CDR3 is 13 amino acids long. Trimming cost V 8 bases and J 2 bases; bases outside gene matches: 5. CDR1 is KGHSH, CDR2 LQKENI, per germline. CDR3 sequence (DNA): TGTGCCAGCAGTCCGGGACTACAAGAGACCCAGTACTTC. It yields the protein CASSPGLQETQYF.